The rows below give T cell receptor beta chains drawn from one sample of a study of cytomegalovirus exposure and HLA in healthy donors. Profiling relied on immunoSEQ multiplex PCR, and the TCRdb table lists in-frame clones only, not all of them. The data show approximately 60,000 clones, around four fifths seen once. Sequenced: PBMCs. All receptors derive from a man aged 25 to 45 in good health and CMV-seronegative. The CDR3 runs from the conserved cysteine through the conserved F or W. The D gene is left open where the match is weak. Not all rows give a size; the values are once, few, many and, for expanded clones, a class.

clone size,J gene,V gene,D gene,CDR3 protein,CDR3 DNA
.,TRBJ2-7,TRBV7-2,TRBD1,CASSRPGQKDSRSSYEQYF,TGTGCCAGCAGCCGTCCGGGACAGAAAGACTCTAGGAGCTCCTACGAGCAGTACTTC
.,TRBJ2-5,TRBV27,TRBD2,CASSFASGTLQETQYF,TGTGCCAGCAGTTTTGCTAGCGGGACGCTCCAAGAGACCCAGTACTTC
.,TRBJ1-1,TRBV10-3,TRBD1,CAISEGQGVFF,TGTGCCATCAGTGAGGGGCAGGGGGTGTTCTTT
.,TRBJ1-5,TRBV28,.,CASSFPPIQPQHF,TGTGCCAGCAGTTTCCCCCCCATCCAGCCCCAGCATTTT
.,TRBJ1-6,TRBV27,TRBD1,CASSLRTGSNTSPLHF,TGTGCCAGCAGTTTACGGACAGGGAGTAACACTTCACCCCTCCACTTT
.,TRBJ2-2,TRBV10-2,TRBD1,CASSESCGQGSAGELFF,TGCGCCAGCAGTGAGTCCTGTGGACAGGGTTCGGCCGGGGAGCTGTTTTTT
.,TRBJ1-4,TRBV28,TRBD1,CASVRGQSNEKLFF,TGTGCCAGCGTTAGGGGGCAAAGTAATGAAAAACTGTTTTTT
.,TRBJ2-1,TRBV7-8,.,CASSLGGQGSSYNEQFF,TGTGCCAGCAGCTTAGGTGGGCAGGGAAGCTCCTACAATGAGCAGTTCTTC
few,TRBJ2-7,TRBV10-1,.,CATPCGASYEQYF,TGCGCCACCCCGTGCGGGGCCTCCTACGAGCAGTACTTC
once,TRBJ2-2,TRBV10-2,.,CASSESFFETRTGELFF,TGCGCCAGCAGTGAGTCGTTCTTCGAGACACGCACCGGGGAGCTGTTTTTT
.,TRBJ1-1,TRBV18,TRBD1,CASSANRGVTNTEAFF,TGTGCCAGCTCAGCCAACAGGGGGGTTACGAACACTGAAGCTTTCTTT
.,TRBJ1-1,TRBV7-8,.,CASSLTGSGSTEAFF,TGTGCCAGCAGCTTGACAGGTTCGGGGAGCACTGAAGCTTTCTTT
once,TRBJ1-5,TRBV21-1,.,CASSETGVYQPQHF,TGTGCCAGCAGCGAGACAGGGGTGTATCAGCCCCAGCATTTT
.,TRBJ1-6,TRBV28,.,CASSPGQRSSYNSPLHF,TGTGCCAGCAGTCCAGGACAGAGGAGCTCCTATAATTCACCCCTCCACTTT
.,TRBJ1-1,TRBV18,TRBD1,CASSPKGTGVTEAFF,TGTGCCAGCTCACCCAAGGGTACAGGGGTGACTGAAGCTTTCTTT
.,TRBJ2-1,TRBV19,.,CASSKSDLSYNEQFF,TGTGCCAGTAGTAAGTCAGATCTCTCCTACAATGAGCAGTTCTTC
.,TRBJ1-1,TRBV28,.,CASSFFQRVRDTEAFF,TGTGCCAGCAGTTTTTTTCAGAGGGTAAGGGACACTGAAGCTTTCTTT
few,TRBJ1-1,TRBV7-2,.,CASSAETAARQAFF,TGTGCCAGCAGCGCGGAGACGGCGGCCCGCCAAGCTTTCTTT
.,TRBJ1-2,TRBV19,TRBD1,CASSFTGAYNYGYTF,TGTGCCAGTAGTTTCACAGGGGCTTACAACTATGGCTACACCTTC
.,TRBJ2-5,TRBV11-2,.,CASSPTRQASTETQYF,TGTGCCAGCAGTCCTACCCGACAGGCCTCTACGGAGACCCAGTACTTC
.,TRBJ2-6,TRBV2,.,CAQGSSSGANVLTF,TGTGCCCAAGGGAGTAGCTCTGGGGCCAACGTCCTGACTTTC
.,TRBJ2-7,TRBV2,.,CASSSGLGYEQYF,TGTGCCAGCAGTTCCGGACTCGGCTACGAGCAGTACTTC
.,TRBJ1-3,TRBV5-1,TRBD1,CASSLTGAGNTIYF,TGCGCCAGCAGCTTGACAGGGGCCGGAAACACCATATATTTT
.,TRBJ2-3,TRBV7-8,.,CASSLGVAADTQYF,TGTGCCAGCAGCTTAGGGGTAGCCGCAGATACGCAGTATTTT
.,TRBJ2-1,TRBV15,.,CATSRDRQGWYNEQFF,TGTGCCACCAGCAGAGATCGGCAGGGTTGGTACAATGAGCAGTTCTTC
.,TRBJ1-1,TRBV4-1,.,CASRQYTEAFF,TGCGCCAGCCGACAGTACACTGAAGCTTTCTTT
.,TRBJ2-5,TRBV27,TRBD2,CASSPNLGLAGEETQYF,TGTGCCAGCAGCCCAAATCTCGGACTAGCGGGGGAAGAGACCCAGTACTTC
.,TRBJ2-7,TRBV7-9,.,CASSLGQEAYEQYF,TGTGCCAGCAGCTTAGGGCAGGAAGCCTACGAGCAGTACTTC
.,TRBJ1-6,TRBV19,.,CASSQGGIRNSPLHF,TGTGCCAGTTCCCAAGGCGGGATCCGAAATTCACCCCTCCACTTT
once,TRBJ2-7,TRBV27,TRBD1,CASSLRGQGRSEQYF,TGTGCCAGCAGTTTAAGGGGACAGGGGCGCTCCGAGCAGTACTTC
.,TRBJ2-7,TRBV7-9,.,CASSLTGPEQYF,TGTGCCAGCAGTTTAACAGGCCCCGAGCAGTACTTC
.,TRBJ1-2,TRBV11-2,TRBD1,CASSLVGTGTGGEYGYTF,TGTGCCAGCAGCTTAGTTGGGACCGGGACAGGGGGCGAATATGGCTACACCTTC
.,TRBJ2-7,TRBV4-2,.,CASSQPGEQYF,TGTGCCAGCAGCCAACCGGGGGAGCAGTACTTC
once,TRBJ1-3,TRBV5-1,.,CASSPPSTGLGNTIYF,TGCGCCAGCAGCCCCCCTTCGACAGGCTTGGGAAACACCATATATTTT
.,TRBJ2-5,TRBV5-1,.,CASSPDSQETQYF,TGCGCCAGCAGCCCGGACAGTCAAGAGACCCAGTACTTC
.,TRBJ1-1,TRBV5-8,TRBD1,CASSSLRTGGNTEAFF,TGTGCCAGCAGCTCCTTACGGACAGGGGGGAACACTGAAGCTTTCTTT
.,TRBJ1-1,TRBV28,TRBD1,CASSRHGTGLAFF,TGTGCCAGCAGCCGTCATGGGACAGGTCTAGCTTTCTTT
.,TRBJ2-5,TRBV10-1,.,CASSERGMIETQYF,TGCGCCAGCAGTGAGAGGGGAATGATAGAGACCCAGTACTTC
few,TRBJ2-3,TRBV19,.,CASSISGARADTQYF,TGTGCCAGTAGTATCAGTGGGGCCCGTGCAGATACGCAGTATTTT
.,TRBJ1-2,TRBV7-9,.,CASSFGGVNYGYTF,TGTGCCAGCAGCTTTGGGGGGGTTAACTATGGCTACACCTTC
.,TRBJ2-1,TRBV6-5,TRBD2,CASSRGVAQFF,TGTGCCAGCAGTCGGGGGGTGGCTCAGTTCTTC
.,TRBJ2-1,TRBV4-2,TRBD2,CASSQDLRGGGEQFF,TGTGCCAGCAGCCAAGATCTTCGTGGGGGGGGTGAGCAGTTCTTC
.,TRBJ2-1,TRBV19,.,CASSINWQGSSYNEQFF,TGTGCCAGTAGTATAAACTGGCAGGGGAGCTCCTACAATGAGCAGTTCTTC
.,TRBJ2-2,TRBV5-1,.,CASSGSGNTGELFF,TGCGCCAGCAGCGGTAGCGGTAACACCGGGGAGCTGTTTTTT
.,TRBJ1-4,TRBV6-1,.,CASSATTGKLFF,TGTGCCAGCAGTGCGACCACAGGGAAACTGTTTTTT
.,TRBJ1-3,TRBV7-2,.,CASSFTGSPGNTIYF,TGTGCCAGCAGCTTTACAGGGTCCCCTGGAAACACCATATATTTT
.,TRBJ2-7,TRBV5-4,.,CASSLVGADYEQYF,TGTGCCAGCAGCTTAGTAGGGGCGGACTACGAGCAGTACTTC
.,TRBJ1-4,TRBV6-5,.,CASSYSAGRNEKLFF,TGTGCCAGCAGTTACTCGGCAGGTCGTAATGAAAAACTGTTTTTT
.,TRBJ2-7,TRBV4-2,TRBD2,CASSQVGTSAIYEQYF,TGTGCCAGCAGCCAAGTAGGGACTAGCGCAATCTACGAGCAGTACTTC
.,TRBJ2-7,TRBV6-5,.,CASSYSGTLTYEQYF,TGTGCCAGCAGTTACTCCGGGACTCTCACCTACGAGCAGTACTTC
once,TRBJ1-3,TRBV19,TRBD1,CASILYDLELDRAAGNTIYF,TGTGCCAGTATTCTATACGACCTGGAACTGGACAGGGCGGCTGGAAACACCATATATTTT
.,TRBJ1-1,TRBV4-2,TRBD1,CASSQGIPGGAFF,TGTGCCAGCAGCCAGGGGATTCCAGGGGGAGCTTTCTTT
few,TRBJ2-5,TRBV18,TRBD1,CASSPETGKETQYF,TGTGCCAGCTCACCGGAGACAGGGAAAGAGACCCAGTACTTC
.,TRBJ2-3,TRBV28,TRBD2,CASNQAGGGTDTQYF,TGTGCCAGCAATCAAGCGGGAGGGGGCACAGATACGCAGTATTTT